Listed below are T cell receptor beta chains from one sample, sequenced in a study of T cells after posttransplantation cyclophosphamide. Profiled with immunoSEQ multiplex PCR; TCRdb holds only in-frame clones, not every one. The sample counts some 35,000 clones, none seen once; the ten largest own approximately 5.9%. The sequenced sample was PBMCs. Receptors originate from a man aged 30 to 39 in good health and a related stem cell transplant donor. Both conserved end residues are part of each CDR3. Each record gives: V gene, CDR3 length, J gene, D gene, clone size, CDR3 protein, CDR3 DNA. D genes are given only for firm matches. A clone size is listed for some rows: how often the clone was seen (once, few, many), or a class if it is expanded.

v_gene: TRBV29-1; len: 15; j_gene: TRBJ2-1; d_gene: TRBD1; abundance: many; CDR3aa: CSVAPGQGVYNEQFF; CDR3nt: TGCAGCGTTGCGCCCGGACAGGGGGTCTACAATGAGCAGTTCTTC
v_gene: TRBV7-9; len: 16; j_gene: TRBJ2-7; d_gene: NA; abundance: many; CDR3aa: CASSLVPQTRGPEQYF; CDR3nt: TGTGCCAGCAGCTTAGTTCCCCAGACAAGAGGTCCTGAGCAGTACTTC
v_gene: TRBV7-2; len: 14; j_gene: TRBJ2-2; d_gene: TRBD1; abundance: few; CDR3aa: CASSTRQGAGELFF; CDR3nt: TGTGCCAGCAGCACCCGACAGGGGGCCGGGGAGCTGTTTTTT
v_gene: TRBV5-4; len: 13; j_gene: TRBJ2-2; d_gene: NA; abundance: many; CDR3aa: CASSSFSTGELFF; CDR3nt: TGTGCCAGCAGCTCCTTCTCCACCGGGGAGCTGTTTTTT
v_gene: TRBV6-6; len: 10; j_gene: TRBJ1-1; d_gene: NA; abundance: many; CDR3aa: CATREGEAFF; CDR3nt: TGTGCCACCCGGGAGGGGGAAGCTTTCTTT
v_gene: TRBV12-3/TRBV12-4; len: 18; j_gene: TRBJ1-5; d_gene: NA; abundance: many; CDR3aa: CASSLDRGAGLSNQPQHF; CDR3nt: TGTGCCAGCAGTTTAGACCGAGGGGCAGGGCTTAGCAATCAGCCCCAGCATTTT
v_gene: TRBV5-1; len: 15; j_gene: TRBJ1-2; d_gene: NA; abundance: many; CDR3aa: CASSPGDQGYYGYTF; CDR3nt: TGCGCCAGCAGCCCCGGGGACCAGGGGTACTATGGCTACACCTTC
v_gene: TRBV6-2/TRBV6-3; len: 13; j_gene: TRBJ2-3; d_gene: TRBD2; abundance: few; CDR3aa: CASSLGSGGTQYF; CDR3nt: TGTGCCAGCAGCCTCGGCAGCGGGGGTACCCAGTATTTT
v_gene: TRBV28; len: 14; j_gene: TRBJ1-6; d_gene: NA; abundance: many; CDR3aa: CASRRQSSWSPLHF; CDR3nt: TGTGCCAGCAGACGACAAAGCTCTTGGTCACCCCTCCACTTT
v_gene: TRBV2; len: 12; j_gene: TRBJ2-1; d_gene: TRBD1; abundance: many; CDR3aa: CASNSWDSEQFF; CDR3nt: TGTGCCAGCAACAGTTGGGACAGCGAGCAGTTCTTC
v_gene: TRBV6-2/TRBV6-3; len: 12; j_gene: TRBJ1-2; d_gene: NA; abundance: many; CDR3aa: CAPGGMGYGYTF; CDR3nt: TGTGCGCCGGGGGGGATGGGCTATGGCTACACCTTC
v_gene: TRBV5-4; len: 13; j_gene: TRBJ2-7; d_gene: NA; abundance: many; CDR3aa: CASSYTRGSEQYF; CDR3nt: TGTGCCAGCAGTTACACTAGGGGGAGCGAGCAGTACTTC
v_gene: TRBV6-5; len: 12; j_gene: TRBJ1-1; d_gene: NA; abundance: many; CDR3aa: CASNHGGTEAFF; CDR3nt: TGTGCCAGCAACCACGGAGGGACTGAAGCTTTCTTT
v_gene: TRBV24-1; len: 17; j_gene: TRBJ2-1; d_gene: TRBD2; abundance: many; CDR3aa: CATSGASGGISYNEQFF; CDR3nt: TGTGCCACCAGTGGGGCTAGCGGGGGGATCTCCTACAATGAGCAGTTCTTC
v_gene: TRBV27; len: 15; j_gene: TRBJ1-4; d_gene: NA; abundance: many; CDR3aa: CASRPQGATNEKLFF; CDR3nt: TGTGCCAGCAGGCCTCAGGGAGCAACTAATGAAAAACTGTTTTTT
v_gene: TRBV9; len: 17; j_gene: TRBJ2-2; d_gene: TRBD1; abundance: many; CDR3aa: CASKRTGGASNTGELFF; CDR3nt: TGTGCCAGCAAGAGAACAGGGGGCGCCTCGAACACCGGGGAGCTGTTTTTT
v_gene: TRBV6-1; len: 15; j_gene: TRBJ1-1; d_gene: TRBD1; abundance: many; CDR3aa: CASSRTGGENTEAFF; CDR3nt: TGTGCCAGCAGTAGGACAGGGGGCGAGAACACTGAAGCTTTCTTT
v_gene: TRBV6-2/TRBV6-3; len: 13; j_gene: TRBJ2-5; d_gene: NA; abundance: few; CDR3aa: CASSFERGETQYF; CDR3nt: TGTGCCAGCAGTTTTGAAAGGGGAGAGACCCAGTACTTC
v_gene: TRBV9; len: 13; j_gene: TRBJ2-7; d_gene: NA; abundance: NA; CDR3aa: CASSVVSAGEQYF; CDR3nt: TGTGCCAGCAGCGTAGTTTCTGCGGGCGAGCAGTACTTC
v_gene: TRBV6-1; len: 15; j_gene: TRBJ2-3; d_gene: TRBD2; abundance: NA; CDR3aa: CASSPAGGGTDTQYF; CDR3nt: TGTGCCAGCAGTCCCGCGGGGGGGGGCACAGATACGCAGTATTTT
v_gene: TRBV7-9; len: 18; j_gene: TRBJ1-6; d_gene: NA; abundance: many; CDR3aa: CASSSSRGSSDNNSPLHF; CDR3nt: TGTGCCAGCAGCTCTTCAAGGGGTTCTAGCGACAATAATTCACCCCTCCACTTT
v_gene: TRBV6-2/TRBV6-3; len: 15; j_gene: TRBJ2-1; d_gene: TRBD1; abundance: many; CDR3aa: CASSYSAGQGNEQFF; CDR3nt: TGTGCCAGCAGTTACTCGGCGGGACAGGGAAATGAGCAGTTCTTC
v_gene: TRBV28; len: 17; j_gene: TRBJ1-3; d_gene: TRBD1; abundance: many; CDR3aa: CASSGPGQGVTGNTIYF; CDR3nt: TGTGCCAGCAGTGGCCCGGGACAGGGAGTAACTGGAAACACCATATATTTT
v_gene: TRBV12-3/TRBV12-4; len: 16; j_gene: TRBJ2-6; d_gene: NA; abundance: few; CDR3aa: CASSSDTRSGANVLTF; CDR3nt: TGTGCCAGCAGCTCCGACACACGCTCTGGGGCCAACGTCCTGACTTTC
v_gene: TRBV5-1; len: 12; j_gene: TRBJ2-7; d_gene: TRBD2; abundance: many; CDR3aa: CASSFSGGTSYF; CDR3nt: TGCGCCAGCAGCTTTAGCGGGGGGACCTCGTACTTC
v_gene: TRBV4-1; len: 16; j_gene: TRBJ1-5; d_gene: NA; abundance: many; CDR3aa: CASSQDPGGNNQPQHF; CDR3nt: TGCGCCAGCAGCCAAGATCCTGGGGGGAACAATCAGCCCCAGCATTTT
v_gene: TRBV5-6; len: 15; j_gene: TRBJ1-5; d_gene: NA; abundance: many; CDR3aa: CASSLLIETDQPQHF; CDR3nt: TGTGCCAGCAGCTTGCTCATCGAGACAGATCAGCCCCAGCATTTT
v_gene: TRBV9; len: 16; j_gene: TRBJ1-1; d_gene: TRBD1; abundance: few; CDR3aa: CASSVQSGGVNTEAFF; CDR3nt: TGTGCCAGCAGCGTACAATCAGGGGGAGTGAACACTGAAGCTTTCTTT
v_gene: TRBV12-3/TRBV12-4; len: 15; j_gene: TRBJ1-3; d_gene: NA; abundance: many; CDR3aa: CASSLGQGRKNTIYF; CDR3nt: TGTGCCAGCAGTTTAGGGCAGGGCAGAAAAAACACCATATATTTT
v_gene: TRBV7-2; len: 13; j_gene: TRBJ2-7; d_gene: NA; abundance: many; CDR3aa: CASSPPAPQEQYF; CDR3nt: TGTGCCAGCAGCCCTCCGGCCCCACAGGAGCAGTACTTC
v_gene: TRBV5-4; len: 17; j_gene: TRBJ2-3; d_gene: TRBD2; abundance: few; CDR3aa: CASSPKTSGGPRDTQYF; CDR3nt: TGTGCCAGCAGCCCTAAGACTAGCGGGGGGCCGCGAGATACGCAGTATTTT